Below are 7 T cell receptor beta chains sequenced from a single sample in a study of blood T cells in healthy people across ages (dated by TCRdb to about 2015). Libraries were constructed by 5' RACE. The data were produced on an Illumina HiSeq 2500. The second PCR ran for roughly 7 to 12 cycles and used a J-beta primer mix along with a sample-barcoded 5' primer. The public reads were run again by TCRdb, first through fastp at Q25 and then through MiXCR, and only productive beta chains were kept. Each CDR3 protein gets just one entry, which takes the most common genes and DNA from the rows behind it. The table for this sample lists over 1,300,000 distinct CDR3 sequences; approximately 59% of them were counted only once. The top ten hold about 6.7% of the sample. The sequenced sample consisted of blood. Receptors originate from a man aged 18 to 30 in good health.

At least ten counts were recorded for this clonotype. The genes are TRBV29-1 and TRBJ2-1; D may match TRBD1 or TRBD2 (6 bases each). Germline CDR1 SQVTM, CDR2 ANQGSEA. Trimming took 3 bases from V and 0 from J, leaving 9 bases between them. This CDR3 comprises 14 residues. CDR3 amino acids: CSVDGGRSYNEQFF. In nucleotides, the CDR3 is TGCAGCGTTGATGGGGGGCGCTCCTACAATGAGCAGTTCTTC.

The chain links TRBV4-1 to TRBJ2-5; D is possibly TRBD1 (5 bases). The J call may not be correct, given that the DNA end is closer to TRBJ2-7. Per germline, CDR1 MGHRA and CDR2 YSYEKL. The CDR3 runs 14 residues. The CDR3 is CASSRGRVRAEQYF. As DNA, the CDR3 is TGCGCCAGCAGCCGGGGCAGGGTAAGAGCCGAGCAGTACTTC.

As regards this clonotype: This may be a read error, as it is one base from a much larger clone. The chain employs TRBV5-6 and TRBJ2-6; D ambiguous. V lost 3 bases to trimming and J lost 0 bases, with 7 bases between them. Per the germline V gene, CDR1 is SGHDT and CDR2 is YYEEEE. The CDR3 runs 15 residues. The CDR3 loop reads CASSYPSSGANVLTF. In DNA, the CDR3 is TGTGCCAGCAGCTACCCGAGCTCTGGGGCCAACGTCCTGACTTTC.

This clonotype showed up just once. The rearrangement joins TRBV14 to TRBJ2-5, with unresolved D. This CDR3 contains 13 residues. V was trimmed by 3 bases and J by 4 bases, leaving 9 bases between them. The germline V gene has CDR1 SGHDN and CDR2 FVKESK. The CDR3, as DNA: TGTGCCAGCAGCCACGCGCCCCCAGAGACCCAGTACTTC. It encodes CASSHAPPETQYF.

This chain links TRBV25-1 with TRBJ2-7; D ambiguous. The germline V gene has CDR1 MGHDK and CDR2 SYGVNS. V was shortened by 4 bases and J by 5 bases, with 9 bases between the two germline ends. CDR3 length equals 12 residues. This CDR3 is CASSGLSDEQYF. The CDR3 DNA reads TGTGCCAGCAGTGGTCTTTCGGACGAGCAGTACTTC.

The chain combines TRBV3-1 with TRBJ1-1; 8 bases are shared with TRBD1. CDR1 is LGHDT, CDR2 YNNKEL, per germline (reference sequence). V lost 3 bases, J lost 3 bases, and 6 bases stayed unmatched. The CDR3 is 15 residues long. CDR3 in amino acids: CASSHPRGHYTEAFF. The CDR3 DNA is TGTGCCAGCAGCCACCCCAGGGGGCACTACACTGAAGCTTTCTTT.

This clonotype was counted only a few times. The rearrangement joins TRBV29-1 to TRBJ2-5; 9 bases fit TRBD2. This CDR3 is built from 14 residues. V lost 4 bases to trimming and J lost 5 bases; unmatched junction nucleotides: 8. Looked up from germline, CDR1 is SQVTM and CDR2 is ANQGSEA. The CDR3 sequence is CSVGVSSGEETQYF. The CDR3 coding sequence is TGCAGCGTTGGGGTGTCTAGCGGGGAGGAGACCCAGTACTTC.